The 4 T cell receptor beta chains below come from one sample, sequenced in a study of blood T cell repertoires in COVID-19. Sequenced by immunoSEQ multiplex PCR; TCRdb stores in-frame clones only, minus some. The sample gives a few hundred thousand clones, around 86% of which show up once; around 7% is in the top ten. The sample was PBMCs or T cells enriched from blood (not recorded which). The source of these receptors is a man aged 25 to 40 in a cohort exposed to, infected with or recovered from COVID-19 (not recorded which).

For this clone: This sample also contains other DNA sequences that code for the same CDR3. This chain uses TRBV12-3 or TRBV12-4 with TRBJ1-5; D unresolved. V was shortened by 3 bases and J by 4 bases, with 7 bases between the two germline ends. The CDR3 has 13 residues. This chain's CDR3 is CASSLTENQPQHF. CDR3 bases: TGTGCCAGCAGTTTGACGGAGAATCAGCCCCAGCATTTT.

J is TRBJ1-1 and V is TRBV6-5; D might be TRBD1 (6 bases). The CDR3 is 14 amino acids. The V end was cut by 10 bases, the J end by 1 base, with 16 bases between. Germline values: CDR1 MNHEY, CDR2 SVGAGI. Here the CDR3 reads CAIRGGWSNTEAFF. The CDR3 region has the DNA TGTGCCATTAGGGGGGGATGGTCGAACACTGAAGCTTTCTTT.

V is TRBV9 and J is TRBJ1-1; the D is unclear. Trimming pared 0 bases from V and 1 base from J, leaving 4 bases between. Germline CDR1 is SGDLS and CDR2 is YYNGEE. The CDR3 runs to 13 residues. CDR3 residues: CASSVDWNTEAFF. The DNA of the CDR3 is TGTGCCAGCAGCGTAGACTGGAACACTGAAGCTTTCTTT.

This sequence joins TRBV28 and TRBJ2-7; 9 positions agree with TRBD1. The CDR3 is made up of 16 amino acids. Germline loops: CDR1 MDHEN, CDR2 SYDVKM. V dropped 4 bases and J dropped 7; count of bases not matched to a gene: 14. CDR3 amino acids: CASSSLPGTGQIEQYF. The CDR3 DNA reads TGTGCCAGCAGTTCCCTCCCTGGGACAGGGCAGATAGAGCAGTACTTC.